This TCR beta chain stems from a study of T-cell memory formation after mild COVID-19. Broader study findings: Clones that contracted clustered mainly in CM and EM if CD4+ and in EMRA if CD8+. There were some responding clones in pre-infection memory, which suggested that cross-reactive memory had joined.

This CDR3 has 15 residues. Per the germline V gene, CDR1 is SQVTM and CDR2 is ANQGSEA. J was trimmed by 4 bases and V by 7 bases; bases with no gene match: 9. This clonotype showed up just a few times. Its target is not known. TCRdb re-analysed the 5' RACE reads in MiXCR, keeping a single row per CDR3 protein. Seen here are 120,000 or so distinct CDR3 sequences, approximately 15% observed once, and the top ten hold 11% to 15%. This TCR came from an adult woman who had mild COVID-19 (a few samples of this study predate the infection). Cell type and time point are not known. Material for sequencing was PBMCs or a T cell subset sorted from them (not recorded which). The chain recombines TRBV29-1 with TRBJ2-1; 11 bases are shared with TRBD1. The DNA of the CDR3 is TGCAGCGACTTCGTCCGGGACAGGGGGTACAATGAGCAGTTCTTC. This translates into CSDFVRDRGYNEQFF.